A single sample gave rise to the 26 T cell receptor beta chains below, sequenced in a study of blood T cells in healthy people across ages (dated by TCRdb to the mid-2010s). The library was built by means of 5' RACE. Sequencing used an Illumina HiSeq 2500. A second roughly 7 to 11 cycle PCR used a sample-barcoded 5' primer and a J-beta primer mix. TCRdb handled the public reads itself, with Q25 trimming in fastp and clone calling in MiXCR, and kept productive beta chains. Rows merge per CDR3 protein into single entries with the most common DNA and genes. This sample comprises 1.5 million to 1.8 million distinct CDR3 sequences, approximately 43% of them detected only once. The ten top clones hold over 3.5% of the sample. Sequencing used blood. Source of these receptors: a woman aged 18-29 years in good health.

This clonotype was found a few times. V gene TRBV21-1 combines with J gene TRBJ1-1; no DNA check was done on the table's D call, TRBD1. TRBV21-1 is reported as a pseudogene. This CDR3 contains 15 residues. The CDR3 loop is CASSSPSEGATEAFF. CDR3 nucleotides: TGTGCCAGCAGCTCTCCCTCGGAAGGGGCAACTGAAGCTTTCTTT.

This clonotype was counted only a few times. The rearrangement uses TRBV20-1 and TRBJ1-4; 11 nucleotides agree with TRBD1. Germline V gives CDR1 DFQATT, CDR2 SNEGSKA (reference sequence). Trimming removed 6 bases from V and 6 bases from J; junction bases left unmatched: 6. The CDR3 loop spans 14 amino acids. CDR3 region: CSAPDRGLDEKLFF. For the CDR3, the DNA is TGCAGTGCCCCGGACAGGGGGCTTGATGAAAAACTGTTTTTT.

CDR3: CASAHLLGDTQYF. The DNA of the CDR3 is TGCGCCAGCGCCCACCTCCTTGGAGATACGCAGTATTTT. This chain joins TRBV5-1 and TRBJ2-3; the D is unclear. V was cut by 7 bases and J by 5 bases, with 14 bases left in between. Germline V gene data show CDR1 as SGHRS and CDR2 as YFSETQ. The CDR3 sequence is 13 residues long. Using reference TRBV5-1 and TRBJ2-3 for the parts outside the CDR3, the full variable domain is KAGVTQTPRYLIKTRGQQVTLSCSPISGHRSVSWYQQTPGQGLQFLFEYFSETQRNKGNFPGRFSGRQFSNSRSEMNVSTLELGDSALYLCASAHLLGDTQYFGPGTRLTVL.

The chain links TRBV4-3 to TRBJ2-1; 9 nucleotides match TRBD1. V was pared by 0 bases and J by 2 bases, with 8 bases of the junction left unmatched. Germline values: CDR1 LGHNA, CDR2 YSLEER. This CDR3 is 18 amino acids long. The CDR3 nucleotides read TGCGCCAGCAGCCAAGACCCACAGACAGGGGGAGCCTACAATGAGCAGTTCTTC. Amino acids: CASSQDPQTGGAYNEQFF.

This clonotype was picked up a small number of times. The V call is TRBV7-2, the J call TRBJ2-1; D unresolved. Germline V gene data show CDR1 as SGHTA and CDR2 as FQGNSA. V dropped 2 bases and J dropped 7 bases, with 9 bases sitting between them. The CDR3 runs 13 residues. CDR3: CASSLIGRNEQFF. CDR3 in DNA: TGTGCCAGCAGCTTAATCGGGCGGAATGAGCAGTTCTTC.

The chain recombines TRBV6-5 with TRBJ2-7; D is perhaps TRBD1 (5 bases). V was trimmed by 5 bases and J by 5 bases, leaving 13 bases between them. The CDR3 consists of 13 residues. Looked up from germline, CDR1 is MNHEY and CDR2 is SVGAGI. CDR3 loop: CASSDKGIDEQYF. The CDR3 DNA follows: TGTGCCAGCAGTGACAAGGGGATCGACGAGCAGTACTTC.

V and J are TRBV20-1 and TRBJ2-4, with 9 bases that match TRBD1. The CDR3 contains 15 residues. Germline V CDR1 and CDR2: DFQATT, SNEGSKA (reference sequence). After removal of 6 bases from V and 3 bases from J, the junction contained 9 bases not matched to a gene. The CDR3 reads CSAHRTGEVKNIQYF. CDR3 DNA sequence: TGCAGTGCCCACCGGACAGGGGAGGTCAAAAACATTCAGTACTTC.

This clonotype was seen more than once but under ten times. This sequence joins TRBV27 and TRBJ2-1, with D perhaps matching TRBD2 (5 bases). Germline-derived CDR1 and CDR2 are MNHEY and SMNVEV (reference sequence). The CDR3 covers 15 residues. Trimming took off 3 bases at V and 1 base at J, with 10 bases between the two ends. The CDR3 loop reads CASSFLSVSYNEQFF. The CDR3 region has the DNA TGTGCCAGCAGTTTTCTTAGCGTTTCCTACAATGAGCAGTTCTTC.

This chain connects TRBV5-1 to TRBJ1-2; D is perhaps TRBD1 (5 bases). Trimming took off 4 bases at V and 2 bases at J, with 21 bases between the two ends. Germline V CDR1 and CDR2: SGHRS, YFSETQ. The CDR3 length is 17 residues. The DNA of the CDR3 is TGCGCCAGCAGCCCACCCCCTTTCGGAAAGGGGAACTATGGCTACACCTTC. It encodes CASSPPPFGKGNYGYTF.

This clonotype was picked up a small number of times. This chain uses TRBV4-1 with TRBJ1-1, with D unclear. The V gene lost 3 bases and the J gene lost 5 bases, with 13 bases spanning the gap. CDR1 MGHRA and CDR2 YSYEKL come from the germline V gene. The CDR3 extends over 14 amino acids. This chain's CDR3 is CASSQARVVTEAFF. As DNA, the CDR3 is TGCGCCAGCAGCCAGGCCCGGGTGGTAACTGAAGCTTTCTTT.

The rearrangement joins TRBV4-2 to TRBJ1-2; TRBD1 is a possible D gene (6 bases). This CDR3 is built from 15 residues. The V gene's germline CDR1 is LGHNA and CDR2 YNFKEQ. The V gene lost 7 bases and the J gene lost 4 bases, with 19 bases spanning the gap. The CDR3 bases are TGTGCCAGCAACCAGAACAGGGCGGGAAGCTATGGCTACACCTTC. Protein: CASNQNRAGSYGYTF.

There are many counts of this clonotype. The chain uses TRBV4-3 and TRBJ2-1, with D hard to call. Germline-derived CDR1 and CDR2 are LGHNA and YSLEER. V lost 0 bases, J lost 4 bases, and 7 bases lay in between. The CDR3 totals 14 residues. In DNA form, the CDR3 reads TGCGCCAGCAGCCAAGATAGCCAGTACAATGAGCAGTTCTTC. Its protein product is CASSQDSQYNEQFF.

The DNA for the CDR3 is TGCAGTGCTAGAGATCATCAGGGGGCGGGAGATACGCAGTATTTT. Protein sequence: CSARDHQGAGDTQYF. The chain links TRBV20-1 to TRBJ2-3, with 8 nucleotides matching TRBD1. V was clipped by 0 bases and J by 5 bases; unmatched bases: 7. This CDR3 is 15 amino acids long. Per the germline V gene, CDR1 is DFQATT and CDR2 is SNEGSKA (reference sequence).

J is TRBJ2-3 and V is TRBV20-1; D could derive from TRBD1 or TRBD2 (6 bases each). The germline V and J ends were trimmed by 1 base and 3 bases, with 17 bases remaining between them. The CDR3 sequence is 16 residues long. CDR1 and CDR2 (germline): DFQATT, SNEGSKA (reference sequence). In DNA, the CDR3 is TGCAGTGCTAGAGGTTTTGCCGGGGGCCAAACAGATACGCAGTATTTT. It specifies CSARGFAGGQTDTQYF.

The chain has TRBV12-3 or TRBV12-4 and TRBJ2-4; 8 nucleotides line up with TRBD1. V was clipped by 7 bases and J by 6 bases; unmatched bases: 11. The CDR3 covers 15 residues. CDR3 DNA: TGTGCCAGCACCCTACTCGGACAGGGAGCAAACATTCAGTACTTC. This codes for CASTLLGQGANIQYF.

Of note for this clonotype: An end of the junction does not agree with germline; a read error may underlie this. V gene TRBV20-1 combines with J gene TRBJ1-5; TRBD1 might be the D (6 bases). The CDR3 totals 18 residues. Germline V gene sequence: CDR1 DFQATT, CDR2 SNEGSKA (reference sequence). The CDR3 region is CSAGERLMAGARGQPQHF. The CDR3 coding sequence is TGCAGTGCTGGAGAGCGATTGATGGCAGGGGCTAGGGGTCAGCCCCAGCATTTT.

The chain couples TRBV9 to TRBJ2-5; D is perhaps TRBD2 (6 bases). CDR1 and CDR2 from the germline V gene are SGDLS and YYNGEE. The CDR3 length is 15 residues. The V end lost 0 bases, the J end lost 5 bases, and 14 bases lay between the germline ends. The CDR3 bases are TGTGCCAGCAGCGTAGAGACTAGTGCGGCGGAGACCCAGTACTTC. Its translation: CASSVETSAAETQYF.

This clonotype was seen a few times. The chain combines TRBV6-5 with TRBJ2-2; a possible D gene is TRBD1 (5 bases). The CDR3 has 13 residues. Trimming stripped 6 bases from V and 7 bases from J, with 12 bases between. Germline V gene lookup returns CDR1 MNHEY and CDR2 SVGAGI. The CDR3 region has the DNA TGTGCCAGCAGCCTTGGGGCTGTCGGGGAGCTGTTTTTT. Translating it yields CASSLGAVGELFF.

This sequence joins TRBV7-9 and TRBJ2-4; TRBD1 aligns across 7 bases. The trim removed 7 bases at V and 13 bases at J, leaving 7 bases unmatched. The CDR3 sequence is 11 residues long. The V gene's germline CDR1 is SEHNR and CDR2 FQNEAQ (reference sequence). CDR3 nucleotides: TGTGCCAGCAAGGGATCGGACAGGCAGTACTTC. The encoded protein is CASKGSDRQYF. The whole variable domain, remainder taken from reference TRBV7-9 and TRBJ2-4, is DTGVSQNPRHKITKRGQNVTFRCDPISEHNRLYWYRQTLGQGPEFLTYFQNEAQLEKSRLLSDRFSAERPKGSFSTLEIQRTEQGDSAMYLCASKGSDRQYFGAGTRLSVL.

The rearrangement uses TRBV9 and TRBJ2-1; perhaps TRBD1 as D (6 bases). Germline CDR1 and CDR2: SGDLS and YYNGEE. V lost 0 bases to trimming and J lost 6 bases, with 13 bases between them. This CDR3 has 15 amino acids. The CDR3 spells CASSVEGVGSNEQFF. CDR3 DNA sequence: TGTGCCAGCAGCGTAGAGGGGGTAGGAAGCAATGAGCAGTTCTTC.

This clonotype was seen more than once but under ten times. CDR3 amino acids: CASSRASSGSNEQFF. The DNA for the CDR3 is TGTGCCAGCAGCAGGGCCTCTAGCGGGTCCAATGAGCAGTTCTTC. The chain combines TRBV6-5 with TRBJ2-1; 8 bases match TRBD2. V lost 6 bases, J lost 6 bases, and 10 bases stayed unmatched. The CDR3 covers 15 residues. Germline CDR1 is MNHEY and CDR2 is SVGAGI.

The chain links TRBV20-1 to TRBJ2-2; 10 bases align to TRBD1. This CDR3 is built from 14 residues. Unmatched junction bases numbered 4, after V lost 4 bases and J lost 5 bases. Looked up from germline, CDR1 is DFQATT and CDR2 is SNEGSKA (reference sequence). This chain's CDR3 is CSATDRGRTGELFF. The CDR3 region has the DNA TGCAGTGCTACAGACAGGGGGCGGACCGGGGAGCTGTTTTTT.

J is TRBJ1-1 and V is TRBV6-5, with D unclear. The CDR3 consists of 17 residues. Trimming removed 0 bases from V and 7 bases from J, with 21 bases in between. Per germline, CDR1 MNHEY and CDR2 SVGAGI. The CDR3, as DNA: TGTGCCAGCAGTTACTCGTTTTCCCGCATGGCAGTTATTGAAGCTTTCTTT. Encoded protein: CASSYSFSRMAVIEAFF.

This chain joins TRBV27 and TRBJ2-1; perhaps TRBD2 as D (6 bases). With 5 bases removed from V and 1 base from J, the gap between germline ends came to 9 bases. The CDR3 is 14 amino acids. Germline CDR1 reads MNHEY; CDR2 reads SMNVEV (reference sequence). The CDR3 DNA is TGTGCCAGCAGTGGGGGGTGGTCCTACAATGAGCAGTTCTTC. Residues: CASSGGWSYNEQFF.

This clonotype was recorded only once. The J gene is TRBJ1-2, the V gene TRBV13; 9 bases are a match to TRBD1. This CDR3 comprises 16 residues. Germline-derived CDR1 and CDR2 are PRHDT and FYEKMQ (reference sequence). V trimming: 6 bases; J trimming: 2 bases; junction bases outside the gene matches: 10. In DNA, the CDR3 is TGTGCCAGCAGGCTCCGGGGGACAGGGAAGAACTATGGCTACACCTTC. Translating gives CASRLRGTGKNYGYTF.

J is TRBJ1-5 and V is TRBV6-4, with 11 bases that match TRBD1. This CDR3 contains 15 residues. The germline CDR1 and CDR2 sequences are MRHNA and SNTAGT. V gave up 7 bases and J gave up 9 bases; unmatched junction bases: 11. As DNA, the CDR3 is TGTGCCAGCATCTGGGTGGGACAGGGGGATTGGCCCCAGCATTTT. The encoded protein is CASIWVGQGDWPQHF.